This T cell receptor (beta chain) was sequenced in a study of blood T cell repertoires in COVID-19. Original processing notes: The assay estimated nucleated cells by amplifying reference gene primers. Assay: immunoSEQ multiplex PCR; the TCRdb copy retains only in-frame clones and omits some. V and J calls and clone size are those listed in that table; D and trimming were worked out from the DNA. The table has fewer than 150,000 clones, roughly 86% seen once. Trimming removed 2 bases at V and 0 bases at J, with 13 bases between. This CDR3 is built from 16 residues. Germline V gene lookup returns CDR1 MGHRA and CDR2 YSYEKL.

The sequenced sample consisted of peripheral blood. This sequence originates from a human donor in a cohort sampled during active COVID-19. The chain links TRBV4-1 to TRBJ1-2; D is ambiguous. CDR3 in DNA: TGCGCCAGCAGCCAAAACCCAGCGGATACTAACTATGGCTACACCTTC. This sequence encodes CASSQNPADTNYGYTF.